This TCR beta chain came from a study of T cells in Graves' hyperthyroidism and ophthalmopathy. TCR beta CDR3 regions were amplified from RNA transcripts. Researchers ran a first-round RT-PCR on the TCR CDR3 using the HTBI primer set. TCRdb used MiXCR to reprocess the multiplex PCR reads, holding one entry per CDR3 protein. Here the sample spans 200,000 to 300,000 distinct CDR3 sequences, over 15% being singletons. Study-wide findings and caveats: The model foresaw ophthalmopathy a median roughly 6 months prior to onset. Ophthalmopathy could be told apart from stable hyperthyroidism with a 13 V-J model.

The CDR3 is 16 amino acids. V trimming: 6 bases; J trimming: 3 bases; junction bases outside the gene matches: 9. Germline V CDR1 and CDR2: MDHEN, SYDVKM. This clonotype was recorded at least ten times. Its specificity is not known. Extraction of PBMCs used roughly 9.3 ml of fresh peripheral blood. Sequencing used blood. The receptor comes from a woman under 30 with Graves' ophthalmopathy. The chain carries TRBV28 and TRBJ2-1, with TRBD1 matching over 9 bases. The CDR3 nucleotides read TGTGCCAGCAGCCCGACCGGGACAGGGAACTACAATGAGCAGTTCTTC. This gives the protein CASSPTGTGNYNEQFF.